This TCR beta chain derives from a study of blood T cells in healthy people across ages. The V gene's germline CDR1 is MNHEY and CDR2 SVGEGT. The CDR3 runs 14 residues. The J segment lost 4 bases and the V segment lost 2 bases, leaving 2 bases of the junction unmatched. PCR was performed a second time for roughly 7 to 12 cycles using a sample-barcoded 5' primer and a J-beta primer mix. TCRdb recomputed calls from the 5' RACE reads with MiXCR, one row per CDR3 protein. The table has approximately 1,700,000 distinct CDR3 sequences, 30% to 40% seen once. This receptor was identified in a human donor in good health. The sequenced material came from blood. The gene calls are TRBV6-2 or TRBV6-3 and TRBJ1-2; TRBD1 aligns across 9 bases. CDR3 DNA sequence: TGTGCCAGCAGTTACCGACAGGGGGTCTATGGCTACACCTTC. It yields the protein CASSYRQGVYGYTF.